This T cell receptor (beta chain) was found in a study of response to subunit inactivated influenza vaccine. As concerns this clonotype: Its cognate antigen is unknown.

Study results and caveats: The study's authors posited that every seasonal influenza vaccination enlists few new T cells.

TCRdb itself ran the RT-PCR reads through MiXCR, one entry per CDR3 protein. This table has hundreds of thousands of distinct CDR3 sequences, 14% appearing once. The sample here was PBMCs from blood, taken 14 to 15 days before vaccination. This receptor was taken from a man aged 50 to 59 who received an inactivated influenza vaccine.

This CDR3 reads CASKQTGDGYNEQFF. The CDR3 region has the DNA TGTGCCAGCAAACAGACAGGGGACGGCTACAATGAGCAGTTCTTC. The genes are TRBV4-2 and TRBJ2-1; 8 positions agree with TRBD1. The trim removed 7 bases at V and 3 bases at J, leaving 8 bases unmatched. Looked up from germline, CDR1 is LGHNA and CDR2 is YNFKEQ. This CDR3 has 15 residues.